This is a list of T cell receptor beta chains from one sample in a study of radiation and T cells in renal cell carcinoma. This table comes from immunoSEQ multiplex PCR, and its TCRdb copy is limited to in-frame clones, with some not included. Among about 9,000 clones listed, roughly 63% were seen once. Sequenced material: tumor tissue, taken from a patient whose treatment included radiotherapy and nephrectomy. The receptors here all came from a woman between 45 and 65 years old with renal cell carcinoma. Each CDR3 is given with its conserved first and last residue. A D gene is named only where the DNA matches it firmly. Clone sizes are given selectively: once, few, many, or a class where the clone is expanded.

>TRBV5-1|.|13|few|TRBJ1-1
TGCGCCAGCACGCTGTCAGTGAACACTGAAGCTTTCTTT
CASTLSVNTEAFF
>TRBV19|TRBD1|13|.|TRBJ1-6
TGTGCCACCCGGACAGGGACTAATTCACCCCTCCACTTT
CATRTGTNSPLHF
>TRBV2|TRBD1|14|medium-sized|TRBJ1-6
TGTGCCATCGGGACGGGACAGTTGGATTCACCCCTCCACTTT
CAIGTGQLDSPLHF
>TRBV5-5|.|15|.|TRBJ2-3
TGTGCCAGCAGCTGGGACGGGGATAAGACAGATACGCAGTATTTT
CASSWDGDKTDTQYF
>TRBV28|TRBD1|15|few|TRBJ2-3
TGTGCCAGCAGTCCCCCGGACAGGCTCACAGATACGCAGTATTTT
CASSPPDRLTDTQYF
>TRBV7-8|.|11|.|TRBJ2-7
TGTGCCAGCAGCTCCTACTACGAGCAGTACTTC
CASSSYYEQYF
>TRBV15|.|18|.|TRBJ2-7
TGTGCCACCAGCAGAGGCGAGGCTAGCGTATCGAGCTCCTACGAGCAGTACTTC
CATSRGEASVSSSYEQYF
>TRBV15|.|14|few|TRBJ1-2
TGTGCCACCAGCAGAGACAGGGTAAACTATGGCTACACCTTC
CATSRDRVNYGYTF
>TRBV7-2|.|14|.|TRBJ2-1
TGTGCCAGCAGCACGGTACAGGGAGACAATGAGCAGTTCTTC
CASSTVQGDNEQFF
>TRBV18|.|14|medium-sized|TRBJ2-6
TGTGCCAGCTCAACTTCGGCTGGGGCCAACGTCCTGACTTTC
CASSTSAGANVLTF
>TRBV5-6|TRBD1|16|.|TRBJ2-7
TGTGCCAGCAGCTTGGTGGGGACAGGGATCGCCTACGAGCAGTACTTC
CASSLVGTGIAYEQYF
>TRBV4-2|TRBD1|14|.|TRBJ2-7
TGTGCCAGCAGCTTAGGGACAGGGGCAGCCGAGCAGTACTTC
CASSLGTGAAEQYF
>TRBV10-1|.|15|few|TRBJ1-5
TGCGCCAGCAGTGTTCAACTCCGGAGCAATCAGCCCCAGCATTTT
CASSVQLRSNQPQHF
>TRBV19|.|14|few|TRBJ2-5
TGTGCCAGTAGTATGGGTAGGGCGGGGGAGACCCAGTACTTC
CASSMGRAGETQYF
>TRBV21-1|.|18|.|TRBJ1-1
TGTGCCAGCAGCAATCAACCGGGGGGTAATGAGGGGAGGACTGAAGCTTTCTTT
CASSNQPGGNEGRTEAFF
>TRBV11-2|.|13|.|TRBJ2-2
TGTGCCAGCAGCACCGGGACTGACGGGGAGCTGTTTTTT
CASSTGTDGELFF
>TRBV7-2|TRBD1|14|.|TRBJ1-2
TGTGCCAGCAGCCAGGGGACAGTGGACTATGGCTACACCTTC
CASSQGTVDYGYTF
>TRBV28|TRBD2|14|few|TRBJ2-2
TGTGCCAGCAGATCCGGGACTATAGCCGGGGAGCTGTTTTTT
CASRSGTIAGELFF
>TRBV6-1|TRBD2|15|.|TRBJ2-3
TGTGCCACCGCTCCCATAGCGGGGGGCAAGGATACGCAGTATTTT
CATAPIAGGKDTQYF
>TRBV7-2|TRBD1|15|.|TRBJ2-5
TGTGCCAGCAGCAGGGGGACAGGGGGCCCAGAGACCCAGTACTTC
CASSRGTGGPETQYF
>TRBV7-9|.|12|.|TRBJ2-1
TGTGCCAGCAGCTTACTGGTTTATGAGCAGTTCTTC
CASSLLVYEQFF
>TRBV11-1|TRBD2|15|.|TRBJ2-3
TGTGCCAGCAGCTTAGGCGGGGGGTATACAGATACGCAGTATTTT
CASSLGGGYTDTQYF
>TRBV6-6|.|12|once|TRBJ1-3
TGTGCCAGCATAGGGCCTGGAAACACCATATATTTT
CASIGPGNTIYF
>TRBV6-1|.|12|few|TRBJ2-5
TGTGCCAGCCGATGGGGGGAGAAGACCCAGTACTTC
CASRWGEKTQYF
>TRBV9|TRBD1|15|.|TRBJ2-2
TGTGCCAGCAGCACCTCAGGGGGCAGTGGCGGGGAGCTGTTTTTT
CASSTSGGSGGELFF
>TRBV5-6|.|14|.|TRBJ1-6
TGTGCCAGCAGCTCGTCAGGGGCAAATTCACCCCTCCACTTT
CASSSSGANSPLHF
>TRBV5-1|TRBD2|13|.|TRBJ2-4
TGCGCCAGCAGCGCCGGGACTAGCGGGGATCAGTACTTC
CASSAGTSGDQYF
>TRBV18|TRBD2|16|few|TRBJ2-7
TGTGCCAGCTCAGGACTAGCGGGAGGAGGGGCCTACGAGCAGTACTTC
CASSGLAGGGAYEQYF
>TRBV19|.|20|few|TRBJ2-6
TGTGCCAGTAGTCCCTCGCCGGGCCACGGAGAATTCTGGGGGGCCAACGTCCTGACTTTC
CASSPSPGHGEFWGANVLTF
>TRBV5-5|.|15|few|TRBJ1-2
TGTGCCAGCAGCTCTAACAGGGAAGGAGGATATGGCTACACCTTC
CASSSNREGGYGYTF
>TRBV6-5|TRBD2|15|once|TRBJ2-1
TGTGCCAGCAGCCCCGGGACTAGCGGTTACAATGAGCAGTTCTTC
CASSPGTSGYNEQFF
>TRBV4-2|.|13|once|TRBJ1-5
TGTGCCAGCAGCCAGGGGATTGCTCAGCCCCAGCATTTT
CASSQGIAQPQHF
>TRBV7-8|TRBD1|15|few|TRBJ2-7
TGTGCCAGCAGCACGCCTCGACAGGGATTCTACGAGCAGTACTTC
CASSTPRQGFYEQYF
>TRBV5-6|TRBD2|17|.|TRBJ2-1
TGTGCCAGCAGCTCAACCTTAGCGGGAGGGTCGTACAATGAGCAGTTCTTC
CASSSTLAGGSYNEQFF
>TRBV14|TRBD2|15|.|TRBJ2-1
TGTGCCAGCAGCCTTCGACTAGCGGGGGGGAATGAGCAGTTCTTC
CASSLRLAGGNEQFF
>TRBV13|.|14|once|TRBJ1-1
TGTGCCAGCAGCGCTCAAACAGGGAACACTGAAGCTTTCTTT
CASSAQTGNTEAFF
>TRBV7-2|.|15|.|TRBJ1-1
TGTGCCAGCAGCCGCATGGGTAGGGAACTATCTGAAGCTTTCTTT
CASSRMGRELSEAFF
>TRBV6-4|TRBD2|14|.|TRBJ2-1
TGTGCCAGCAGTGACTCCACTAGCGGGGGGGAGCAGTTCTTC
CASSDSTSGGEQFF
>TRBV5-6|.|13|.|TRBJ2-7
TGTGCCAGCAGCCAGCTTACAGGGATCGAGCAGTACTTC
CASSQLTGIEQYF
>TRBV6-4|TRBD2|15|.|TRBJ2-2
TGTGCCAGCAGTGAGATAGCGGGGAACACCGGGGAGCTGTTTTTT
CASSEIAGNTGELFF
>TRBV6-4|.|13|few|TRBJ2-2
TGTGCCAGTGCGGAGGGGAACACCGGGGAGCTGTTTTTT
CASAEGNTGELFF
>TRBV6-4|TRBD2|15|.|TRBJ2-3
TGTGCCAGCAGTAAGCAGCGGGGGGGCTCAGATACGCAGTATTTT
CASSKQRGGSDTQYF
>TRBV7-9|TRBD2|19|.|TRBJ2-5
TGTGCCAGCAGCCGAAGCTACGGGTCCGCTAGCGGGGTACAAGAGACCCAGTACTTC
CASSRSYGSASGVQETQYF
>TRBV7-3|.|15|few|TRBJ2-2
TGTGCCAGCAGCTCCGGGACCTGGAACACCGGGGAGCTGTTTTTT
CASSSGTWNTGELFF
>TRBV2|TRBD2|16|.|TRBJ2-3
TGTGCCAGCAGGCGGGCTAGCGGGCCTAGCACAGATACGCAGTATTTT
CASRRASGPSTDTQYF
>TRBV2|TRBD1|16|.|TRBJ1-1
TGTGCCAGCAGTTTACAGGGGGCGAGAAGGAACACTGAAGCTTTCTTT
CASSLQGARRNTEAFF